This entry describes one TCR beta chain. The data were taken from a study of blood T cell repertoires in COVID-19. About the study: The United States, Italy and Spain were the sources of the acute and convalescent COVID-19 samples.

Followed over time, Seattle patients had been enrolled while infection was active. Assay: immunoSEQ multiplex PCR; the TCRdb copy retains only in-frame clones and omits some. The data hold some 350,000 clones, with 87% observed a single time. Germline V gene lookup returns CDR1 SGHNT and CDR2 YYREEE (reference sequence). Germline trimming cut 5 bases from V and 1 base from J; bases unmatched to any gene: 8. This CDR3 region has 15 residues. The source is a woman in her 50s with COVID-19, enrolled during active disease. The sequenced sample consisted of peripheral blood. The chain uses TRBV5-4 and TRBJ2-5; 7 bases agree with TRBD2. The CDR3 loop is CASSPTVAGQETQYF. The CDR3 DNA reads TGTGCCAGCAGTCCGACCGTAGCGGGCCAAGAGACCCAGTACTTC.